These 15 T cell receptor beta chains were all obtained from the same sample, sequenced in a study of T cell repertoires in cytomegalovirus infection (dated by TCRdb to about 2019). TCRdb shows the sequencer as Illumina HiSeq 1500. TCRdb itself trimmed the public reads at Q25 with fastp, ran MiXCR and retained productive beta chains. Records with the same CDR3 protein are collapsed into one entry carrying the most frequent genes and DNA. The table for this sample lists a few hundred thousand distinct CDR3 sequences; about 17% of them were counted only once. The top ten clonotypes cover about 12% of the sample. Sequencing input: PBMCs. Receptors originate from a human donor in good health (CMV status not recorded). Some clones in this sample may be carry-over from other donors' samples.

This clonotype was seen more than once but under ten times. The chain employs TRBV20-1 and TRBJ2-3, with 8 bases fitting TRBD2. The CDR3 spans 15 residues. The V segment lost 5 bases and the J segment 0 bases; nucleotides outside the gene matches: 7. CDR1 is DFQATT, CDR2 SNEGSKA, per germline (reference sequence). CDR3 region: CSAGGGRSSTDTQYF. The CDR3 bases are TGCAGTGCTGGCGGGGGGCGCTCTAGCACAGATACGCAGTATTTT.

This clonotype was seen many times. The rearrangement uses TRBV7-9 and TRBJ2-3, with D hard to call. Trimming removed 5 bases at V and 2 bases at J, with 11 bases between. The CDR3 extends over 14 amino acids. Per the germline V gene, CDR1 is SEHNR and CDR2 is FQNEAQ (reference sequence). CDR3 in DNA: TGTGCCAGCAGCCCTATTGGTTTCACAGATACGCAGTATTTT. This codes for CASSPIGFTDTQYF.

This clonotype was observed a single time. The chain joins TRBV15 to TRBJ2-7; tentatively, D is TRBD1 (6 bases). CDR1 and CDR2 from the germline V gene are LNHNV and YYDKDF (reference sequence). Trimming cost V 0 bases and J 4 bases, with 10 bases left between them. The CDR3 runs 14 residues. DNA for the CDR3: TGTGCCACCAGCAGAGATAGAGGGGGATACGAGCAGTACTTC. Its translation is CATSRDRGGYEQYF.

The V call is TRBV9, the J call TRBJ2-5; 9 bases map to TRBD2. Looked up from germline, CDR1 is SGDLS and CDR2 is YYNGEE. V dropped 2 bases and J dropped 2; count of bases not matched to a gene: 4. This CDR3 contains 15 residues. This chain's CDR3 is CASSVIAGVQETQYF. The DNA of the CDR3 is TGTGCCAGCAGCGTCATAGCGGGGGTACAAGAGACCCAGTACTTC.

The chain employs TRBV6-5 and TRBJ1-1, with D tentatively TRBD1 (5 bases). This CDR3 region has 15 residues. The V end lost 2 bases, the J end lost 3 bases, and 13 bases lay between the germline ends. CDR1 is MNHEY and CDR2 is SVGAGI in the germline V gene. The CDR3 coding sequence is TGTGCCAGCAGTTACGGCGGGGGTCAGGACACTGAAGCTTTCTTT. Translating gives CASSYGGGQDTEAFF.

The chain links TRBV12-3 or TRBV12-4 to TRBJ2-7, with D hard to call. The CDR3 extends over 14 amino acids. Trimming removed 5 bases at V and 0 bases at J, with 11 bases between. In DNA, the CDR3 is TGTGCCAGCAGTCCACCTGCAGGCTCCTACGAGCAGTACTTC. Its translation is CASSPPAGSYEQYF.

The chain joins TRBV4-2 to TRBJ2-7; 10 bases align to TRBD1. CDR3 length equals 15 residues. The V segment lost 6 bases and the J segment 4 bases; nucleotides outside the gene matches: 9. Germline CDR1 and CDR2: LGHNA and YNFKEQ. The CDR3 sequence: CASSATGTGAYEQYF. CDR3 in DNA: TGTGCCAGCAGTGCAACCGGGACAGGGGCATACGAGCAGTACTTC.

In DNA, the CDR3 is TGTGCCAGCAGTTTAGAGGGGAGGACTGGCTACACCTTC. Translated, it gives CASSLEGRTGYTF. V gene TRBV12-3 or TRBV12-4 combines with J gene TRBJ1-2, with D tentatively TRBD1 (5 bases). The V and J ends lost 1 base and 7 bases respectively, with 10 bases between them. The CDR3 loop spans 13 amino acids.

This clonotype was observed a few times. This CDR3 is CASGSITGTTTYEQYF. CDR3 in DNA: TGTGCCAGCGGGTCTATCACAGGGACGACTACCTACGAGCAGTACTTC. V and J are TRBV5-4 and TRBJ2-7; TRBD1 might be the D (6 bases). The CDR3 contains 16 residues. V was cut by 7 bases and J by 2 bases, with 22 bases left in between. Looked up from germline, CDR1 is SGHNT and CDR2 is YYREEE (reference sequence).

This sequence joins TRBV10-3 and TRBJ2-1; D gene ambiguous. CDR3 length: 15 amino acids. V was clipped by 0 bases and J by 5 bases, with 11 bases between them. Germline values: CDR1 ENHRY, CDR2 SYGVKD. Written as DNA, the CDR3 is TGTGCCATCAGTGAGTCGAAGGGAAGGAACAATGAGCAGTTCTTC. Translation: CAISESKGRNNEQFF.

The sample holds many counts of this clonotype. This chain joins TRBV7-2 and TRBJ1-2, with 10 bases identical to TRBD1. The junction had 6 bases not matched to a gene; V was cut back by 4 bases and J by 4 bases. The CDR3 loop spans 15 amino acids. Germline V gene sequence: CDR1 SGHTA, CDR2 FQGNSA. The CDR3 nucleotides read TGTGCCAGCAGCTCCGGACAGGGGGAGGGCTATGGCTACACCTTC. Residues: CASSSGQGEGYGYTF.

CDR3 sequence: CASSLAGGNNETQYF. For the CDR3, the DNA is TGCGCCAGCAGCTTGGCAGGGGGCAATAATGAGACCCAGTACTTC. This chain joins TRBV5-1 and TRBJ2-5; 8 bases are shared with TRBD1. Per the germline V gene, CDR1 is SGHRS and CDR2 is YFSETQ. The CDR3 extends over 15 amino acids. J gave up 5 bases and V 0 bases, and 6 bases lay outside the gene matches. The variable domain in full, with the rest retrieved from reference TRBV5-1 and TRBJ2-5, is KAGVTQTPRYLIKTRGQQVTLSCSPISGHRSVSWYQQTPGQGLQFLFEYFSETQRNKGNFPGRFSGRQFSNSRSEMNVSTLELGDSALYLCASSLAGGNNETQYFGPGTRLLVL.

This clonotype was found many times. The CDR3 nucleotides read TGTGCCACCGGGACAGAATACGAGCAGTACTTC. This encodes CATGTEYEQYF. The chain is built from TRBV6-6 and TRBJ2-7; 7 bases align to TRBD1. V dropped 10 bases and J dropped 4; count of bases not matched to a gene: 4. Germline V gene lookup returns CDR1 MNHNY and CDR2 SVGAGI (reference sequence). This CDR3 comprises 11 residues.

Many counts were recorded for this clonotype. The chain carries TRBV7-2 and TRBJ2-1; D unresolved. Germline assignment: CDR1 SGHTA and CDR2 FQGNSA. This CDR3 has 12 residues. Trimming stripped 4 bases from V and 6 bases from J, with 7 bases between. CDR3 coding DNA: TGTGCCAGCAGCTCGGCTAGCAATGAGCAGTTCTTC. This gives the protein CASSSASNEQFF. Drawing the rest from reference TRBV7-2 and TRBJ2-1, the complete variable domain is GAGVSQSPSNKVTEKGKDVELRCDPISGHTALYWYRQSLGQGLEFLIYFQGNSAPDKSGLPSDRFSAERTGGSVSTLTIQRTQQEDSAVYLCASSSASNEQFFGPGTRLTVL.

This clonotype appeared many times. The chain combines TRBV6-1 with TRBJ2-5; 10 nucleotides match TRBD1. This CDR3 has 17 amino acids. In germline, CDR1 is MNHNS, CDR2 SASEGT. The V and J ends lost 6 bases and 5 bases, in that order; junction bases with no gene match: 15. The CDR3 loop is CASRSLGQGGERETQYF. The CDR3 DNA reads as TGTGCCAGCAGGTCATTAGGACAGGGGGGTGAGCGTGAGACCCAGTACTTC.